One and the same sample provided the 17 T cell receptor beta chains below, sequenced in a study of blood T cell repertoires in COVID-19. The protocol was immunoSEQ multiplex PCR, while the TCRdb copy is restricted to in-frame clones and leaves out a portion. The sample consists of approximately 100,000 clones, roughly 72% of them appearing once. The material sequenced was peripheral blood. All receptors come from a man of 80 years or more with acute or convalescent COVID-19.

The rearrangement links TRBV2 to TRBJ2-5; 10 bases are a match to TRBD2. The CDR3 covers 14 residues. The trim removed 4 bases at V and 3 bases at J, leaving 2 bases unmatched. Looked up from germline, CDR1 is SNHLY and CDR2 is FYNNEI. The CDR3 nucleotides are TGTGCCAGCAGTGGGCTAGCGGGGGAAGAGACCCAGTACTTC. This translates into CASSGLAGEETQYF.

Details on this clone: Additional DNA sequences in this sample encode the identical CDR3. This chain links TRBV5-1 with TRBJ2-1; D remains unclear. The germline V gene has CDR1 SGHRS and CDR2 YFSETQ. The CDR3 is made up of 11 amino acids. Deletions cut 2 bases from V and 8 bases from J, with 5 bases between. The CDR3: CASSFLYEQFF. The CDR3 DNA is TGCGCCAGCAGCTTTCTGTATGAGCAGTTCTTC. Together with reference TRBV5-1 and TRBJ2-1, the CDR3 gives the full variable domain: KAGVTQTPRYLIKTRGQQVTLSCSPISGHRSVSWYQQTPGQGLQFLFEYFSETQRNKGNFPGRFSGRQFSNSRSEMNVSTLELGDSALYLCASSFLYEQFFGPGTRLTVL.

This clone was picked up a small number of times. The CDR3 coding sequence is TGTGCCAGCAGGAGAGGGTTCCGAGAGACCCAGTACTTC. Protein product: CASRRGFRETQYF. V gene TRBV27 combines with J gene TRBJ2-5, with a tentative D call TRBD2 (5 bases). From germline, CDR1 is MNHEY and CDR2 SMNVEV (reference sequence). CDR3 size: 13 residues. The V end was cut by 6 bases, the J end by 4 bases, with 12 bases between.

V and J are TRBV20-1 and TRBJ2-1; D uncertain. V lost 7 bases and J lost 2, with 6 bases in between. The CDR3 is made up of 11 amino acids. Germline V lookup: CDR1 DFQATT, CDR2 SNEGSKA (reference sequence). The CDR3 coding sequence is TGCAGTGGCAGAACCTACAATGAGCAGTTCTTC. It yields the protein CSGRTYNEQFF.

In this sample, this clone turned up a few times. This chain connects TRBV10-3 to TRBJ1-4; 10 bases align to TRBD1. Germline values: CDR1 ENHRY, CDR2 SYGVKD. V lost 10 bases to trimming and J lost 8 bases; unmatched junction nucleotides: 4. This CDR3 is built from 12 residues. In DNA, the CDR3 is TGTGCCACCGGACAGGGGGGAGAAAAACTGTTTTTT. This translates into CATGQGGEKLFF.

This clone has a handful of counts. The genes are TRBV9 and TRBJ2-2, with 9 bases fitting TRBD1. The CDR3 runs 14 residues. Germline V gives CDR1 SGDLS, CDR2 YYNGEE. V shed 3 bases, J shed 6 bases, and the junction held 3 bases outside the gene matches. The CDR3 DNA reads TGTGCCAGCAGCGAGGGACAGGGACCCGGGGAGCTGTTTTTT. It translates to CASSEGQGPGELFF.

This chain's CDR3 is CASSQIAGPYNEQFF. The CDR3 coding sequence is TGTGCCAGCAGCCAAATAGCGGGGCCCTACAATGAGCAGTTCTTC. V gene TRBV14 combines with J gene TRBJ2-1; TRBD2 aligns across 8 bases. Germline V gives CDR1 SGHDN, CDR2 FVKESK. The length of the CDR3 is 15 residues. V lost 2 bases and J lost 2; bases outside the gene matches: 2.

V and J are TRBV12-3 or TRBV12-4 and TRBJ2-5, with TRBD2 matching 9 bases. Unmatched junction bases numbered 5, after V lost 7 bases and J lost 5 bases. This CDR3 is built from 13 residues. CDR3 DNA: TGTGCCAGCAAGATGCGGGAGGGGGAGACCCAGTACTTC. Translating it yields CASKMREGETQYF.

The gene calls are TRBV9 and TRBJ2-2; D perhaps matches TRBD1 (5 bases). Germline loops: CDR1 SGDLS, CDR2 YYNGEE. CDR3 length: 11 residues. With 3 bases removed from V and 8 bases from J, the gap between germline ends came to 5 bases. The CDR3 spells CASSGTGELFF. The CDR3 DNA is TGTGCCAGCAGCGGGACAGGGGAGCTGTTTTTT.

The chain is built from TRBV29-1 and TRBJ1-1, with D perhaps TRBD1 (6 bases). V dropped 7 bases and J dropped 2 bases, with 17 bases sitting between them. The CDR3 contains 14 residues. The germline CDR1 and CDR2 sequences are SQVTM and ANQGSEA. CDR3 DNA: TGCAGCGCAACCCCCGGACAGCCAAACACTGAAGCTTTCTTT. Translation gives CSATPGQPNTEAFF.

V gene TRBV7-2 combines with J gene TRBJ2-7; perhaps TRBD1 as D (6 bases). Per germline, CDR1 SGHTA and CDR2 FQGNSA. This CDR3 spans 18 amino acids. V was cut by 2 bases and J by 3 bases, with 23 bases left in between. CDR3 in DNA: TGTGCCAGCAGCTTACTTCCCCCTCGGGACACTTCTTACTACGAGCAGTACTTC. Residues: CASSLLPPRDTSYYEQYF.

The CDR3: CASSGPQGIKYF. CDR3 nucleotide sequence: TGTGCCAGCAGTGGACCACAGGGCATAAAGTACTTC. V gene TRBV25-1 combines with J gene TRBJ2-7; perhaps TRBD1 as D (6 bases). The germline V gene encodes CDR1 MGHDK and CDR2 SYGVNS. V was cut by 4 bases and J by 11 bases, with 15 bases left in between. This CDR3 is built from 12 residues.

This chain links TRBV5-1 with TRBJ2-1; unclear D gene. V was pared by 0 bases and J by 7 bases, with 8 bases between. Germline V CDR1 and CDR2: SGHRS, YFSETQ. The CDR3 loop spans 13 amino acids. The CDR3 spells CASSLEFLNEQFF. In nucleotides, the CDR3 is TGCGCCAGCAGCTTGGAATTCCTTAATGAGCAGTTCTTC.

This sequence joins TRBV27 and TRBJ2-1; 8 bases line up with TRBD2. V shed 0 bases and J 5 bases; nucleotides not matched to a gene: 3. The CDR3 extends over 15 amino acids. The germline CDR1 and CDR2 sequences are MNHEY and SMNVEV (reference sequence). As DNA, the CDR3 is TGTGCCAGCAGTTTATCCGGGAGGGGAAACAATGAGCAGTTCTTC. This sequence encodes CASSLSGRGNNEQFF.

J is TRBJ2-5 and V is TRBV9, with D unresolved. V lost 3 bases and J 0 bases, leaving 12 bases between the germline ends. Germline V gives CDR1 SGDLS, CDR2 YYNGEE. The CDR3 is made up of 15 amino acids. The CDR3 sequence: CASSASHWYQETQYF. The CDR3 bases are TGTGCCAGCAGCGCCTCCCACTGGTACCAAGAGACCCAGTACTTC.

A remark on this clone: Additional DNA sequences in this sample encode the identical CDR3. This chain connects TRBV19 to TRBJ2-5, with 7 bases fitting TRBD1. In germline, CDR1 is LNHDA, CDR2 SQIVND (reference sequence). After removal of 6 bases from V and 1 base from J, the junction contained 2 bases not matched to a gene. The CDR3 is 13 residues long. Written as DNA, the CDR3 is TGTGCCAGTAGCGGGACAGCCCAAGAGACCCAGTACTTC. This gives the protein CASSGTAQETQYF.

The chain combines TRBV5-1 with TRBJ2-3, with TRBD2 identical over 8 bases. CDR1 is SGHRS and CDR2 is YFSETQ in the germline V gene. With V trimmed by 1 base and J by 0 bases, 7 bases remained unmatched. CDR3 length equals 17 residues. CDR3 loop: CASSLPPSSGSTDTQYF. Here the CDR3 DNA reads TGCGCCAGCAGCTTGCCCCCGTCTAGCGGGAGCACAGATACGCAGTATTTT.